This T cell receptor (beta chain) was sequenced during a study of T cell clusters in autoimmune cytopenias. Study-wide context: The median distinct TRB clonotype count was a few thousand per sample, from a median approximately 53,000 reads.

There are 15 residues in the CDR3. Germline CDR1 is MNHEY and CDR2 is SVGAGI. TRB was amplified from 250 ng of peripheral blood genomic DNA per sample. According to its frequency, this clonotype is medium-sized. Its specificity is unknown. Findings of the study overall: No experiment has yet validated the function of the T cell clusters defined in silico. Compared with active autoimmune hepatitis patients, healthy donors showed approximately 3-fold more exclusive TRB clusters.

Multiplex touch-down PCR amplified TRB using TRB-A and TRB-B pools in one tube. TCRdb re-called the multiplex PCR reads and shows each CDR3 protein once, DNA omitted. In all, the sample yields 7,000 to 10,000 distinct CDR3 sequences. The receptor was derived from a human donor with an autoimmune cytopenia or autoimmune hepatitis (not recorded which). Sequenced material: peripheral blood. The V call is TRBV6-5, the J call TRBJ1-4. CDR3 loop: CASSYDSGDNEKLFF.